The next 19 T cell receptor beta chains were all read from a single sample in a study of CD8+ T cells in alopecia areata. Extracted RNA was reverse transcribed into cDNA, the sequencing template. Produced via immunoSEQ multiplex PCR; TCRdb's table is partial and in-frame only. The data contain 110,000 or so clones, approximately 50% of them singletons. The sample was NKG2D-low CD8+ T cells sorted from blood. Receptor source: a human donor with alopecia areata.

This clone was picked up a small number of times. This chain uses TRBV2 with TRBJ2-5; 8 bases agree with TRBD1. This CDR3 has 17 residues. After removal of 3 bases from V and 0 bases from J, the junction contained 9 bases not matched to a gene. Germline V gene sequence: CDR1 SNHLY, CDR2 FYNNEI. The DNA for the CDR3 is TGTGCCAGCAGTGACAGGGGGCGCGTGACAAACCAAGAGACCCAGTACTTC. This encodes CASSDRGRVTNQETQYF. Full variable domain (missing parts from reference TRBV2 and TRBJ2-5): EPEVTQTPSHQVTQMGQEVILRCVPISNHLYFYWYRQILGQKVEFLVSFYNNEISEKSEIFDDQFSVERPDGSNFTLKIRSTKLEDSAMYFCASSDRGRVTNQETQYFGPGTRLLVL.

The CDR3: CASNPTGGDYGYTF. Here the CDR3 DNA reads TGTGCCAGCAACCCGACAGGGGGGGACTATGGCTACACCTTC. V usage is TRBV27 and J usage is TRBJ1-2; 9 bases agree with TRBD1. Unmatched junction bases numbered 6, after V lost 7 bases and J lost 3 bases. The CDR3 is 14 amino acids. Germline values: CDR1 MNHEY, CDR2 SMNVEV (reference sequence).

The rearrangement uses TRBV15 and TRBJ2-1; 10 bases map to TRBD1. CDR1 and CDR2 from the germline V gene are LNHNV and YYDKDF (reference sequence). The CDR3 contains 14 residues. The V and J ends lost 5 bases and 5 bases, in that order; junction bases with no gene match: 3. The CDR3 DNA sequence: TGTGCCACCAGCGGGGACAGGGGCAACAATGAGCAGTTCTTC. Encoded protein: CATSGDRGNNEQFF.

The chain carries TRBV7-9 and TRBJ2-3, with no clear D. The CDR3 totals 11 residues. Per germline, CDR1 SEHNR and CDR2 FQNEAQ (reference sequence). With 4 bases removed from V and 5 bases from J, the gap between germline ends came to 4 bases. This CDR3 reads CASSWGDTQYF. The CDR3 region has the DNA TGTGCCAGCAGCTGGGGAGATACGCAGTATTTT. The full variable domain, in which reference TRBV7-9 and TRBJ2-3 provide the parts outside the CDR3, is DTGVSQNPRHKITKRGQNVTFRCDPISEHNRLYWYRQTLGQGPEFLTYFQNEAQLEKSRLLSDRFSAERPKGSFSTLEIQRTEQGDSAMYLCASSWGDTQYFGPGTRLTVL.

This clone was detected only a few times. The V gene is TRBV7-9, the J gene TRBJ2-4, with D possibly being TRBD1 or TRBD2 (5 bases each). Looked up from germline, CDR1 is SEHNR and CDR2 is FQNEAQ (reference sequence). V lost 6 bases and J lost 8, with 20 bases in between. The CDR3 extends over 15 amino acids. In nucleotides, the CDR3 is TGTGCCAGCAGGTTTCTCTGGGGGACCGAAGACATTCAGTACTTC. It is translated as CASRFLWGTEDIQYF.

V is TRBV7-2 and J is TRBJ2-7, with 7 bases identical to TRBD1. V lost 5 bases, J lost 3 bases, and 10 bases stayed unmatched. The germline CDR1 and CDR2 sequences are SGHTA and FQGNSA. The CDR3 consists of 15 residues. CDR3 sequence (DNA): TGTGCCAGCAGCCGTACCGGGACAGAGAACTACGAGCAGTACTTC. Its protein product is CASSRTGTENYEQYF.

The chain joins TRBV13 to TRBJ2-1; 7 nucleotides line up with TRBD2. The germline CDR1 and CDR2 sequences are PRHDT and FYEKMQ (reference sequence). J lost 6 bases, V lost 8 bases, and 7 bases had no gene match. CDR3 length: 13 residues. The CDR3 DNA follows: TGTGCCAGCGGGCGGGGAGGGCCCAATGAGCAGTTCTTC. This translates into CASGRGGPNEQFF.

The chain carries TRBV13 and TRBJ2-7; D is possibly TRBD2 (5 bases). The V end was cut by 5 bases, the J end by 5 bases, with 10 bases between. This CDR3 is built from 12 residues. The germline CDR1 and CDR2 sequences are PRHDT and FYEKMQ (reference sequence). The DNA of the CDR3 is TGTGCCAGCAGCGACACTAGTGACGAGCAGTACTTC. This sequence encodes CASSDTSDEQYF.

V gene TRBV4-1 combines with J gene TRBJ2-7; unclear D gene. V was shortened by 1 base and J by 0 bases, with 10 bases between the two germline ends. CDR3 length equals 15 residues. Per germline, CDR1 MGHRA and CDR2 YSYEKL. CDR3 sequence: CASSQGAARSYEQYF. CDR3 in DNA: TGCGCCAGCAGCCAAGGAGCAGCTCGCTCCTACGAGCAGTACTTC.

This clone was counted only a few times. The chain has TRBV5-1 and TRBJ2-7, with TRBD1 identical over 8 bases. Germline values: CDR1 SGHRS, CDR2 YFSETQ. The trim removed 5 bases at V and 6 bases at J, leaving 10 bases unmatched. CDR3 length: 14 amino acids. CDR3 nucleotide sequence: TGCGCCAGCAGTCGGCCCGGACAGGGAGGCGAGCAGTACTTC. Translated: CASSRPGQGGEQYF. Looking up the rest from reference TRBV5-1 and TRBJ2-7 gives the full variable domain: KAGVTQTPRYLIKTRGQQVTLSCSPISGHRSVSWYQQTPGQGLQFLFEYFSETQRNKGNFPGRFSGRQFSNSRSEMNVSTLELGDSALYLCASSRPGQGGEQYFGPGTRLTVT.

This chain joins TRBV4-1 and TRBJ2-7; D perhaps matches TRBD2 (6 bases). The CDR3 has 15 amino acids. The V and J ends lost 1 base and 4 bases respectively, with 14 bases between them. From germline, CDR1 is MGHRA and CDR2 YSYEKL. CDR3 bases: TGCGCCAGCAGCCAAGTAGCGGACCCCGGGTACGAGCAGTACTTC. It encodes CASSQVADPGYEQYF.

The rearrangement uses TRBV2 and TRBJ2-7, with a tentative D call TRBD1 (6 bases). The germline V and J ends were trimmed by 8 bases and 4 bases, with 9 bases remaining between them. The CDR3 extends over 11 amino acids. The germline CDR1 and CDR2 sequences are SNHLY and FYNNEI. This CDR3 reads CASQDSYEQYF. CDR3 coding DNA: TGTGCCAGCCAGGACAGTTACGAGCAGTACTTC.

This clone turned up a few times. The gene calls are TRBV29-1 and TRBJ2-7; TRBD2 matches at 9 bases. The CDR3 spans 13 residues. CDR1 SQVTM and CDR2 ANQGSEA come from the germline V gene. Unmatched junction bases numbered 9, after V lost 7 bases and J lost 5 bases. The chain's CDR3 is CSAQASGTHEQYF. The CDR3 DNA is TGCAGCGCACAGGCTAGCGGGACCCACGAGCAGTACTTC.

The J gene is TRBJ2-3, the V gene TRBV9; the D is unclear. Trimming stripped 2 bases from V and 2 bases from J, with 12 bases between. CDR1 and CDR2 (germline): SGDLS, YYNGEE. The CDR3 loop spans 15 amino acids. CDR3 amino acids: CASSVENSLTDTQYF. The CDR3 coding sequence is TGTGCCAGCAGCGTTGAGAACAGTCTCACAGATACGCAGTATTTT.

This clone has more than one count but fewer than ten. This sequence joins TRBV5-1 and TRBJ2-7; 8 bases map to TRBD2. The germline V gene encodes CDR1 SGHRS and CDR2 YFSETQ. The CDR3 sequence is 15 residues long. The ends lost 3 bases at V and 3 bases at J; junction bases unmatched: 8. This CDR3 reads CASSSPVAGIYEQYF. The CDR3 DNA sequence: TGCGCCAGCAGCTCGCCGGTAGCGGGAATCTACGAGCAGTACTTC.

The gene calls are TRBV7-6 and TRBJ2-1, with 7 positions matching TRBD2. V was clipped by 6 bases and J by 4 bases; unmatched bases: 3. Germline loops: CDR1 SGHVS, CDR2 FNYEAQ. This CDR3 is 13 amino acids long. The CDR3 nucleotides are TGTGCCAGCAGTGCGGGAGATTACAATGAGCAGTTCTTC. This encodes CASSAGDYNEQFF.

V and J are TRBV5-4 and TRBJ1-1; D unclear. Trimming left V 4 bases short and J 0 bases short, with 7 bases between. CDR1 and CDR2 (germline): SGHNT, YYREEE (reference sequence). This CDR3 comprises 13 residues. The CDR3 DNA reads TGTGCCAGCAGCGAGAAGTTGAACACTGAAGCTTTCTTT. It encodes CASSEKLNTEAFF.

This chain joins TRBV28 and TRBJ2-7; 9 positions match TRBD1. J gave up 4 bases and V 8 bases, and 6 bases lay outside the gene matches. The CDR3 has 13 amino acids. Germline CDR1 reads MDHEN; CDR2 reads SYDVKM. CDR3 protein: CASRTGESYEQYF. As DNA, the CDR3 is TGTGCCAGCCGGACAGGGGAGTCGTACGAGCAGTACTTC.

Written as DNA, the CDR3 is TGTGCCAGTAGTATTTCGCTAAACAATGAGCAGTTCTTC. Translation: CASSISLNNEQFF. The chain couples TRBV19 to TRBJ2-1; D gene uncertain. This CDR3 has 13 residues. The germline V gene encodes CDR1 LNHDA and CDR2 SQIVND (reference sequence). Trimming stripped 3 bases from V and 5 bases from J, with 8 bases between.